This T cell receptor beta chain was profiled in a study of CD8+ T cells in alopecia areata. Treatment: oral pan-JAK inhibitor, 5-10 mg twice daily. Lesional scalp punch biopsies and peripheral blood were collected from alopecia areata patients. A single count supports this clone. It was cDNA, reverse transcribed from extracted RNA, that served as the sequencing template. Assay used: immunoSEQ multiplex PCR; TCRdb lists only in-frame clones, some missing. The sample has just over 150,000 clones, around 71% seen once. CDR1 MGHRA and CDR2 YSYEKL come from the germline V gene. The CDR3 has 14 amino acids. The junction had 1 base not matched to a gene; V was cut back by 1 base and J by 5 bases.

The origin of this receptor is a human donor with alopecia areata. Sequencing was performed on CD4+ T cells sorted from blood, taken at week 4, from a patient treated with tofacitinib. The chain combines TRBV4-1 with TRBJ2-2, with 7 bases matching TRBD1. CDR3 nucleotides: TGCGCCAGCAGCCAAGCACAGGGGACCGGGGAGCTGTTTTTT. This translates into CASSQAQGTGELFF.